These 2 T cell receptor beta chains were sequenced from one sample in a study of T cell responses to AZD1222 COVID-19 vaccine. TCRdb's copy holds only in-frame clones and misses some; the assay was immunoSEQ multiplex PCR. Of over 150,000 clones listed, around nine tenths are singletons. Source: peripheral blood, taken 28 days after the second AZD1222 dose. The receptors stem from an adult who received the AZD1222 COVID-19 vaccine.

The genes are TRBV2 and TRBJ1-6; 7 nucleotides agree with TRBD1. J gave up 16 bases and V 5 bases, and 5 bases lay outside the gene matches. CDR1 SNHLY and CDR2 FYNNEI come from the germline V gene. The CDR3 has 11 residues. This CDR3 reads CASSPRGQLHF. The CDR3 DNA is TGTGCCAGCAGTCCAAGGGGGCAGCTCCACTTT.

The chain carries TRBV7-2 and TRBJ1-5; 7 bases are shared with TRBD1. The J segment lost 5 bases and the V segment lost 5 bases, leaving 9 bases of the junction unmatched. CDR1 is SGHTA, CDR2 FQGNSA, per germline. The CDR3 extends over 15 amino acids. DNA for the CDR3: TGTGCCAGCAGCCTTAGGACAGGACCGTATCAGCCCCAGCATTTT. It specifies CASSLRTGPYQPQHF.